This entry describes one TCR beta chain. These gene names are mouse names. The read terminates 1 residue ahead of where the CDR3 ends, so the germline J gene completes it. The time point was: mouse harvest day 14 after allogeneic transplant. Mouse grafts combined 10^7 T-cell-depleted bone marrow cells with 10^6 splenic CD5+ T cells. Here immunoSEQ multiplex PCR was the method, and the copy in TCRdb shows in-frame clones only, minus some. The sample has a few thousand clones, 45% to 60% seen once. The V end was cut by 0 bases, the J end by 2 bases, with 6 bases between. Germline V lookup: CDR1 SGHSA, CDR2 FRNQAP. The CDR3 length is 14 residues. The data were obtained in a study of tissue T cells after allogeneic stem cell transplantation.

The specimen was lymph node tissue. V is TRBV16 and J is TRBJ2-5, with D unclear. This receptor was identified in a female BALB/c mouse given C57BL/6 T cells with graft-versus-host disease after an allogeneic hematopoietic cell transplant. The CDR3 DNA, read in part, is TGTGCAAGCAGCTTAGAGGGGTTCCAAGACACCCAGTAC. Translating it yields CASSLEGFQDTQY. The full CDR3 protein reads CASSLEGFQDTQYF. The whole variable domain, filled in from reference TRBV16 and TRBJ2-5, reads NAGVIQTPRHKVTGKGQEATLWCEPISGHSAVFWYRQTIVQGLEFLTYFRNQAPIDDSGMPKERFSAQMPNQSHSTLKIQSTQPQDSAVYLCASSLEGFQDTQYFGPGTRLLVL.